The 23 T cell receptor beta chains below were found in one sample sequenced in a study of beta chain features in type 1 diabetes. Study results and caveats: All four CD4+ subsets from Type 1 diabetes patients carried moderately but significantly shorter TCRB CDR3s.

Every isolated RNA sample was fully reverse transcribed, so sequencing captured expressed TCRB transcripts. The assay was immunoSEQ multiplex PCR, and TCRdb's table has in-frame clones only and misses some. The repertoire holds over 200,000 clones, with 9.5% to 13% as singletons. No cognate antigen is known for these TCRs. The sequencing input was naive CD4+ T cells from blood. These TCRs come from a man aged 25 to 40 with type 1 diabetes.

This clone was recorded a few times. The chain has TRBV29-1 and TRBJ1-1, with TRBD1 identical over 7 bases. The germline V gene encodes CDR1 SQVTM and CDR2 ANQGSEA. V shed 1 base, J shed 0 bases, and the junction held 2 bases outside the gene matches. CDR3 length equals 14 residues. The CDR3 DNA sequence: TGCAGCGTTGAAGTCAGGGGGTTGAACACTGAAGCTTTCTTT. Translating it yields CSVEVRGLNTEAFF. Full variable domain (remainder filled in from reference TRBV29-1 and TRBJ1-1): SAVISQKPSRDICQRGTSLTIQCQVDSQVTMMFWYRQQPGQSLTLIATANQGSEATYESGFVIDKFPISRPNLTFSTLTVSNMSPEDSSIYLCSVEVRGLNTEAFFGQGTRLTVV.

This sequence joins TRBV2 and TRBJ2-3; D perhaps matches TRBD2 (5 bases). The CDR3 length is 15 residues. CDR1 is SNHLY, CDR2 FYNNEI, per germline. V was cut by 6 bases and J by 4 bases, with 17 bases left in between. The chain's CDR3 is CASSTIIGLSDTQYF. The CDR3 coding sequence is TGTGCCAGCAGCACCATCATAGGACTTTCAGATACGCAGTATTTT.

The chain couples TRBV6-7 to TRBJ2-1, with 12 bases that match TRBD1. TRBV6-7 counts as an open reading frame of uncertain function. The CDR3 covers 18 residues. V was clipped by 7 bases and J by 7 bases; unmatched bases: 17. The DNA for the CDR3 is TGTGCCAGCATACCTCTTCTCAGGGGGACAGGGGGCCGGAATGAGCAGTTCTTC. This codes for CASIPLLRGTGGRNEQFF.

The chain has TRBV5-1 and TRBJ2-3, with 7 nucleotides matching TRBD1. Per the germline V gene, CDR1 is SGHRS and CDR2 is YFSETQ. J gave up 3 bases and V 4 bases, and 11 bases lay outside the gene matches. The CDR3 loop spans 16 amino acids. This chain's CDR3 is CASSPGVTGHTDTQYF. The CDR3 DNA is TGCGCCAGCAGCCCCGGAGTGACAGGGCATACAGATACGCAGTATTTT. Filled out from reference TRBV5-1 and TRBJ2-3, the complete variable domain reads KAGVTQTPRYLIKTRGQQVTLSCSPISGHRSVSWYQQTPGQGLQFLFEYFSETQRNKGNFPGRFSGRQFSNSRSEMNVSTLELGDSALYLCASSPGVTGHTDTQYFGPGTRLTVL.

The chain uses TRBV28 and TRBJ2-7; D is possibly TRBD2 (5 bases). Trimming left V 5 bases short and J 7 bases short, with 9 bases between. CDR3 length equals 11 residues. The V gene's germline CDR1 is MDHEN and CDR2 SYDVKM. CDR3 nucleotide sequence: TGTGCCAGCAGTACCCGGGGAGAGCAGTACTTC. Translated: CASSTRGEQYF.

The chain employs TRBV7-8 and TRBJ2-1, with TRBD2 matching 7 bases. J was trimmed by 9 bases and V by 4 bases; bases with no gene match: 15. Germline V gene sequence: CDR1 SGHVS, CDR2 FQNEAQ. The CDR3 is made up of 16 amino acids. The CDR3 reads CASSSPNRGGLSEQFF. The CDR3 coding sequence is TGTGCCAGCAGCTCCCCTAACCGGGGAGGGCTTTCTGAGCAGTTCTTC.

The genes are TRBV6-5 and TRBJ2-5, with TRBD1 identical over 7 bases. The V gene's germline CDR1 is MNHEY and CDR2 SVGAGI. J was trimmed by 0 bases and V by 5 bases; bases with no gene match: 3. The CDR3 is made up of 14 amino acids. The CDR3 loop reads CASSRDRDQETQYF. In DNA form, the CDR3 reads TGTGCCAGCAGTCGAGACAGGGACCAAGAGACCCAGTACTTC.

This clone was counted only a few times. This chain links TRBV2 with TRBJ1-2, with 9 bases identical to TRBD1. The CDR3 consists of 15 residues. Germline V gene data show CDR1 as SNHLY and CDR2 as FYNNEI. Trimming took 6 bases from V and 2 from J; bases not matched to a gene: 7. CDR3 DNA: TGTGCCAGCAGCGGGACAGGGAGCATAAACTATGGCTACACCTTC. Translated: CASSGTGSINYGYTF.

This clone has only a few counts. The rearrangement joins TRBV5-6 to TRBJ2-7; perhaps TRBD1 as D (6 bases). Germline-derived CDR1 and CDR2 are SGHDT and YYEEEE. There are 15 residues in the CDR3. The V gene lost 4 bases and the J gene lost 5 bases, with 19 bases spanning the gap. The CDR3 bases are TGTGCCAGCAGCCCAAGAAGACAGGTAGTCGACGAGCAGTACTTC. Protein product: CASSPRRQVVDEQYF.

CDR3 sequence reads: CASSYSWTASTDTQYF. DNA for the CDR3: TGTGCCAGCAGTTACTCGTGGACAGCTAGCACAGATACGCAGTATTTT. The rearrangement joins TRBV6-6 to TRBJ2-3, with a possible D match to TRBD1 (6 bases). Germline CDR1 is MNHNY and CDR2 is SVGAGI (reference sequence). V was cut by 0 bases and J by 0 bases, with 10 bases left in between. This CDR3 has 16 amino acids.

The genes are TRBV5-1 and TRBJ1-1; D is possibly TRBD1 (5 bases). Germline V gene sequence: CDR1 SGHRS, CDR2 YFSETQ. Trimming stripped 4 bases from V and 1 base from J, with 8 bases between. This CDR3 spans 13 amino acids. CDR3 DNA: TGCGCCAGCAGCCCCGGACAGAACACTGAAGCTTTCTTT. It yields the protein CASSPGQNTEAFF.

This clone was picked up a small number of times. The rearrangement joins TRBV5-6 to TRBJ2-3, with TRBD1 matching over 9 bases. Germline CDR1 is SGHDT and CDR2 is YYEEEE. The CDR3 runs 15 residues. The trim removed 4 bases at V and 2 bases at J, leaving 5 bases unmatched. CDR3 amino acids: CASSLDRGLTDTQYF. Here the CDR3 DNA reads TGTGCCAGCAGCCTGGACAGGGGCCTCACAGATACGCAGTATTTT.

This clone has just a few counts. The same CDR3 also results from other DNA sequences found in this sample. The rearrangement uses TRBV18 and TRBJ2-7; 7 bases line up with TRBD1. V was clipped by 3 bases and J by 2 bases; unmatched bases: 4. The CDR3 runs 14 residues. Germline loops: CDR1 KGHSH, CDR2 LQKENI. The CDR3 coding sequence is TGTGCCAGCTCACCCGGGACAGCTACCTACGAGCAGTACTTC. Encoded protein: CASSPGTATYEQYF.

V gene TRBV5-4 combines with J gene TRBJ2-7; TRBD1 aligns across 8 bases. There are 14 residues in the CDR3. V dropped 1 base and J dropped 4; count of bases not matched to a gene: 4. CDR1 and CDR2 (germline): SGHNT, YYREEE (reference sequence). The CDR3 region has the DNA TGTGCCAGCAGCTTGCAGGGGGCGGAGTACGAGCAGTACTTC. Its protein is CASSLQGAEYEQYF.

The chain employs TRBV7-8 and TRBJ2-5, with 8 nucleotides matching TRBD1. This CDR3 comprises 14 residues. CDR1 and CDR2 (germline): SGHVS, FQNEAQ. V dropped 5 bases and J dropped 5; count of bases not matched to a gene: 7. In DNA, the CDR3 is TGTGCCAGCAGCCCGCAGACAGGGGAGGAGACCCAGTACTTC. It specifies CASSPQTGEETQYF.

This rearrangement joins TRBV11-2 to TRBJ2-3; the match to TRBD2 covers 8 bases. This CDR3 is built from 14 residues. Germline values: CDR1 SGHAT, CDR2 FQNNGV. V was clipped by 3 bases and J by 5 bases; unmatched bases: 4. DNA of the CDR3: TGTGCCAGCAGCTTTAGCGGGGAGGGAGATACGCAGTATTTT. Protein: CASSFSGEGDTQYF.

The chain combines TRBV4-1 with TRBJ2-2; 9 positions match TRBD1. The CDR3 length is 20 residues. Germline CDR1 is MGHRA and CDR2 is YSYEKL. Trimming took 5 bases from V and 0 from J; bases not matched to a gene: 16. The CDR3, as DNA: TGCGCCAGCAGCTCCTATTCCGTTCGAACAGGGGGCCCGAACACCGGGGAGCTGTTTTTT. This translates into CASSSYSVRTGGPNTGELFF.

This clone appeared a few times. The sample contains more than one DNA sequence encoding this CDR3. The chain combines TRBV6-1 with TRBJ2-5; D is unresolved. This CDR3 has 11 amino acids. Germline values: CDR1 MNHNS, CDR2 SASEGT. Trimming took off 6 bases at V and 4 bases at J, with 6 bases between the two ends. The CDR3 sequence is CASSRGETQYF. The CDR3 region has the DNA TGTGCCAGCAGCAGAGGAGAGACCCAGTACTTC.

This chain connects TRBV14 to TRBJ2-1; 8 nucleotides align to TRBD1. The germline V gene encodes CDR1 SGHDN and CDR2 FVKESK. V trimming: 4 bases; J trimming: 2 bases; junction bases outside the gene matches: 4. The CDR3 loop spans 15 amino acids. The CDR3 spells CASSPQGAPYNEQFF. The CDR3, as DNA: TGTGCCAGCAGCCCCCAGGGGGCTCCCTACAATGAGCAGTTCTTC.

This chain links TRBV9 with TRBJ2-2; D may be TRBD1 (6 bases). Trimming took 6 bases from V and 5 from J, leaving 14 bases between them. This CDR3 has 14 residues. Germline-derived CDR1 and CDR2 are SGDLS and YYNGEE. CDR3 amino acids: CASTTTGGTGELFF. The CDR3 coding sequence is TGTGCCAGCACCACGACAGGTGGTACCGGGGAGCTGTTTTTT.

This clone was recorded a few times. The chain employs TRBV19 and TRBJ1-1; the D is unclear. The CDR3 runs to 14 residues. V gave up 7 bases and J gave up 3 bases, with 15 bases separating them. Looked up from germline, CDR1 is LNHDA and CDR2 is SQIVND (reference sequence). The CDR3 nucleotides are TGTGCCAGTACTAGAGCGAGGGAATACACTGAAGCTTTCTTT. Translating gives CASTRAREYTEAFF.

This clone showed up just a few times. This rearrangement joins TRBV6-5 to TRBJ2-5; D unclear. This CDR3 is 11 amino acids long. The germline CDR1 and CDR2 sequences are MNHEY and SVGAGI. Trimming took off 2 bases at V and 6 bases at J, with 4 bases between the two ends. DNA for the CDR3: TGTGCCAGCAGTTACGGCAAGACCCAGTACTTC. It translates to CASSYGKTQYF.

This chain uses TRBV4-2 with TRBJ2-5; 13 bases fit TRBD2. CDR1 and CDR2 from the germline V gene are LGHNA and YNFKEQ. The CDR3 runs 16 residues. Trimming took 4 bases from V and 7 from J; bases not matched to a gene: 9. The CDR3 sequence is CASSRRGTSGVRTQYF. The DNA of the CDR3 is TGTGCCAGCAGCCGCCGTGGGACTAGCGGGGTTCGGACCCAGTACTTC.